Listed below are T cell receptor beta chains from one sample, sequenced in a study of regulatory T cells in long-lasting Graves disease. TCRdb reprocessed the multiplex PCR reads with MiXCR, giving one entry per CDR3 protein. The table records about 400,000 distinct CDR3 sequences, less than 20% of them present only once. This specimen was peripheral blood mononuclear cells (PBMCs), taken at new diagnosis, from a patient treated with antithyroid drugs. These receptor sequences come from a female donor with Graves disease. Both conserved end residues are part of each CDR3. Each record gives: CDR3 protein, CDR3 DNA, clone size, J gene, D gene, V gene. A D gene is named only where the DNA matches it firmly. Size is omitted from some rows. Given values are once, few, many or a class for expanded clones.

CASSLRGDTEAFF,TGTGCCAGCAGCTTAAGGGGGGACACTGAAGCTTTCTTT,many,TRBJ1-1,-,TRBV7-2
CASTTLESYNEQFF,TGTGCCAGCACTACCCTAGAGTCGTACAATGAGCAGTTCTTC,many,TRBJ2-1,-,TRBV27
CATSRNRQGAEKLFF,TGTGCCACCAGTAGAAACCGACAGGGGGCGGAGAAACTGTTTTTT,few,TRBJ1-4,TRBD1,TRBV15
CASSPIIGTGQFSLGETQYF,TGTGCCAGCAGCCCCATTATAGGGACAGGGCAGTTTAGCCTTGGGGAGACCCAGTACTTC,many,TRBJ2-5,TRBD1,TRBV6-1
CASSQSGGRETQYF,TGTGCCAGCAGTCAGAGTGGGGGACGGGAGACCCAGTACTTC,many,TRBJ2-5,-,TRBV12-3/TRBV12-4
CASSSGQNTGELFF,TGTGCCAGCAGCTCCGGACAGAACACCGGGGAGCTGTTTTTT,many,TRBJ2-2,-,TRBV5-1
CASSKDRGYTF,TGTGCCAGCAGCAAGGACAGGGGCTACACCTTC,-,TRBJ1-2,TRBD1,TRBV12-3/TRBV12-4
CASSPGTGGYQPQHF,TGTGCCAGCAGCCCCGGGACAGGTGGTTATCAGCCCCAGCATTTT,many,TRBJ1-5,TRBD1,TRBV6-1
CASSAGEVGTEAFF,TGTGCCAGCAGTGCGGGAGAGGTTGGCACTGAAGCTTTCTTT,many,TRBJ1-1,-,TRBV12-3/TRBV12-4
CASSFGDRAFSYEQYF,TGTGCCAGCAGCTTCGGGGACAGGGCCTTTTCCTACGAGCAGTACTTC,-,TRBJ2-7,TRBD1,TRBV5-6
CAWSRGDGEQYF,TGTGCCTGGAGTAGAGGGGATGGCGAGCAGTACTTC,many,TRBJ2-7,-,TRBV30
CASSLFSGGEETQYF,TGCGCCAGCAGCTTATTTAGCGGGGGGGAAGAGACCCAGTACTTC,-,TRBJ2-5,TRBD2,TRBV5-1
CASSLDVFSRQETQYF,TGTGCCAGCAGTTTAGATGTTTTCAGTAGACAAGAGACCCAGTACTTC,many,TRBJ2-5,-,TRBV12-3/TRBV12-4
CASSHSTSGLETQYF,TGTGCCAGCAGCCACTCGACTAGCGGGTTAGAGACCCAGTACTTC,many,TRBJ2-5,TRBD2,TRBV3-1